This section outlines one TCR beta chain sequence together with its context. Its antigen is as yet unknown. Unexposed donor CD4+ T cells date from about 2010-2019, before the COVID-19 pandemic. CD4+ T cells were isolated from the cells after around eleven days of culture. The table came from immunoSEQ multiplex PCR; TCRdb's copy has only in-frame clones and leaves some out. The data contain more than 20,000 clones, more than 60% of them singletons. This sample is part of a study of CD4 T cells in relation to SARS-CoV-2 and coronaviruses. This clonotype was obtained from a human donor in good health. The material sequenced was CD4+ T cells from PBMCs, cultured in vitro.

CDR3 bases: TGTGCCTGGGAAGAAAACTACGAGCAGTACTTC. Protein product: CAWEENYEQYF. The chain recombines TRBV30 with TRBJ2-7; D remains ambiguous. The V and J ends lost 5 bases and 3 bases respectively, with 8 bases between them. This CDR3 is 11 amino acids long. In germline, CDR1 is GTSNPN, CDR2 SVGIG (reference sequence).